This T cell receptor (beta chain) comes out of a study of control samples from healthy donors and cancer patients. Method: immunoSEQ multiplex PCR; TCRdb's copy keeps in-frame clones and lacks some. The profile shows around 150,000 clones, roughly 90% of them singletons. Per germline, CDR1 SSHAT and CDR2 FNYEAQ (reference sequence). This CDR3 has 13 residues. Trimming removed 6 bases from V and 4 bases from J, with 10 bases in between. This sequence joins TRBV7-7 and TRBJ2-1; D not certain. Sequenced input: blood. The TCR was taken from a man between 25 and 39 years old in good health. The CDR3 DNA follows: TGTGCCAGCAGTATCGACCGTTACAATGAGCAGTTCTTC. It specifies CASSIDRYNEQFF.